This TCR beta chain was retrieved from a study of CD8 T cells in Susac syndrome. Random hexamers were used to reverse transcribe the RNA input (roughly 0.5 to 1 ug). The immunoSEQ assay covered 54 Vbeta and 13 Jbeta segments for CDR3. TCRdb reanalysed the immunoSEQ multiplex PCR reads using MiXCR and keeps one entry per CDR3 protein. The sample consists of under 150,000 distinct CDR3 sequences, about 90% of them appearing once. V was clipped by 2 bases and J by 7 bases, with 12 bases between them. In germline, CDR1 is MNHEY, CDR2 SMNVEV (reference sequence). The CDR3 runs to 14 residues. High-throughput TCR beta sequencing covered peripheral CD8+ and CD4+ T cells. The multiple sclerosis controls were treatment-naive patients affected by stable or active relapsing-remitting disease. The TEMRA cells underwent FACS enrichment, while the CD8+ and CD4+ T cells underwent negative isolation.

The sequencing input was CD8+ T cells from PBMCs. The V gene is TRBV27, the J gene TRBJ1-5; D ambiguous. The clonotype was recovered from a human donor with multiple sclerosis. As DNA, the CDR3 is TGTGCCAGCAGTTTAGAGGTGGGGTACCAGCCCCAGCATTTT. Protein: CASSLEVGYQPQHF.